What follows is one T cell receptor beta chain and its context. Measured with immunoSEQ multiplex PCR; TCRdb has only the in-frame clones, and not every one. The sample has 130,000 to 150,000 clones; about nine tenths are singletons. The CDR3 runs to 13 residues. CDR1 is SGHTA, CDR2 FQGNSA, per germline. V trimming: 10 bases; J trimming: 5 bases; junction bases outside the gene matches: 9. This sample is part of a study of T cell responses to AZD1222 COVID-19 vaccine. This receptor was obtained from an adult in good health. This sequence joins TRBV7-2 and TRBJ2-3, with 7 bases that match TRBD2. This material consisted of peripheral blood, taken on day 0 of AZD1222 vaccination. CDR3 region: CATRGPGGDTQYF. DNA for the CDR3: TGTGCCACTCGAGGCCCGGGGGGAGATACGCAGTATTTT.